This passage covers 21 T cell receptor beta chains from one sample sequenced in a study of identical twins. TCRdb fed the 5' RACE reads into MiXCR, producing one record per CDR3 protein. The table lists a few hundred thousand distinct CDR3 sequences, approximately 10% of them singletons. Sequencing used memory T cells sorted from blood. The receptors derive from a man aged 50-59 years in good health.

This clonotype turned up a few times. CDR3 in DNA: TGTGCCAGCAGTTCCGGGCCGCCGAGGACCCAGTACTTC. Protein: CASSSGPPRTQYF. The rearrangement joins TRBV12-3 or TRBV12-4 to TRBJ2-5; D gene uncertain. CDR3 length equals 13 residues. The ends were cut back, 4 bases at V and 7 bases at J, with 13 bases in the middle.

This clonotype was recorded many times. The chain joins TRBV3-1 to TRBJ2-1, with TRBD2 identical over 7 bases. The CDR3 runs to 16 residues. Germline CDR1 reads LGHDT; CDR2 reads YNNKEL (reference sequence). The trim removed 1 base at V and 7 bases at J, leaving 10 bases unmatched. CDR3 protein: CASSQAVGGPGNEQFF. Written as DNA, the CDR3 is TGTGCCAGCAGCCAAGCGGTGGGAGGGCCGGGGAATGAGCAGTTCTTC.

This clonotype was detected only a few times. V is TRBV5-1 and J is TRBJ2-3; 10 bases match TRBD1. Germline loops: CDR1 SGHRS, CDR2 YFSETQ. V lost 1 base, J lost 3 bases, and 5 bases stayed unmatched. CDR3 length: 16 residues. The CDR3 coding sequence is TGCGCCAGCAGCTTGTCGGGACAGGGGTTAACAGATACGCAGTATTTT. Protein product: CASSLSGQGLTDTQYF.

The chain employs TRBV6-1 and TRBJ2-5, with D tentatively TRBD2 (5 bases). With 6 bases removed from V and 4 bases from J, the gap between germline ends came to 12 bases. The CDR3 has 13 residues. CDR1 is MNHNS, CDR2 SASEGT, per germline. CDR3 region: CASRPRRLETQYF. CDR3 coding DNA: TGTGCCAGCAGGCCCCGGAGGTTAGAGACCCAGTACTTC.

This clonotype was picked up many times. An end of the junction differs from the germline gene, which may be a read error. The chain uses TRBV7-8 and TRBJ2-5, with D possibly matching TRBD1 (6 bases). Germline values: CDR1 SGHVS, CDR2 FQNEAQ. The CDR3 runs to 15 residues. Here the CDR3 reads CASSPRDGPGVPWNF. CDR3 coding DNA: TGTGCCAGCAGCCCCCGGGACGGACCAGGGGTGCCCTGGAACTTC.

This clonotype was counted ten times or more. The chain recombines TRBV6-2 or TRBV6-3 with TRBJ1-1; no definite D call. This CDR3 has 11 amino acids. V was shortened by 6 bases and J by 7 bases, with 9 bases between the two germline ends. Germline-derived CDR1 and CDR2 are MNHEY and SVGEGT. The CDR3 bases are TGTGCCAGCAGGACGGTCTATGAAGCTTTCTTT. Its protein product is CASRTVYEAFF.

This clonotype showed up many times. The chain carries TRBV9 and TRBJ2-1; D is tentatively TRBD1 or TRBD2 (6 bases each). CDR3 size: 12 residues. CDR1 is SGDLS and CDR2 is YYNGEE in the germline V gene. Trimming shortened V by 3 bases and J by 14 bases, and 15 bases separated the two germline ends. The CDR3 region has the DNA TGTGCCAGCAGCGCAGGAGGGGGGACCGAGTTCTTC. Amino acids: CASSAGGGTEFF.

This clonotype has ten or more counts. J is TRBJ2-7 and V is TRBV7-6; 7 bases align to TRBD2. CDR1 and CDR2 from the germline V gene are SGHVS and FNYEAQ. This CDR3 has 15 residues. V trimming: 5 bases; J trimming: 0 bases; junction bases outside the gene matches: 7. The CDR3: CASSPWDYNSYEQYF. CDR3 in DNA: TGTGCCAGCAGCCCATGGGACTACAACTCCTACGAGCAGTACTTC.

There are many counts of this clonotype. This chain links TRBV12-3 or TRBV12-4 with TRBJ1-5, with a possible D match to TRBD1 (5 bases). The V end lost 6 bases, the J end lost 2 bases, and 14 bases lay between the germline ends. The CDR3 spans 15 residues. The CDR3 reads CASSRAGVRNQPQHF. The CDR3 DNA sequence: TGTGCCAGCAGCAGGGCGGGGGTGCGCAATCAGCCCCAGCATTTT.

This clonotype came up many times. The V and J genes are TRBV28 and TRBJ2-7; 10 bases map to TRBD1. The CDR3 extends over 15 amino acids. Germline CDR1 is MDHEN and CDR2 is SYDVKM. V lost 3 bases to trimming and J lost 4 bases; unmatched junction nucleotides: 6. This chain's CDR3 is CASSLATGGIYEQYF. The DNA of the CDR3 is TGTGCCAGCAGTTTGGCGACAGGGGGCATTTACGAGCAGTACTTC.

This clonotype was seen a few times. The chain uses TRBV6-2 or TRBV6-3 and TRBJ2-7; D call uncertain. Germline lookup yields CDR1 MNHEY and CDR2 SVGEGT. The CDR3 consists of 14 residues. V was trimmed by 0 bases and J by 4 bases, leaving 10 bases between them. As DNA, the CDR3 is TGTGCCAGCAGTTACTCGAATTCGGTTTACGAGCAGTACTTC. Its protein is CASSYSNSVYEQYF.

Ten or more counts support this clonotype. V usage is TRBV12-3 or TRBV12-4 and J usage is TRBJ1-5; no firm D call. Trimming left V 7 bases short and J 7 bases short, with 14 bases between. The CDR3 has 13 residues. CDR3 protein: CASTVAPGQPQHF. The CDR3 coding sequence is TGTGCCAGCACTGTCGCTCCGGGACAGCCCCAGCATTTT.

This clonotype was detected ten times or more. V usage is TRBV10-3 and J usage is TRBJ1-2, with unresolved D. The CDR3 is 15 residues long. In germline, CDR1 is ENHRY, CDR2 SYGVKD. V gave up 3 bases and J gave up 6 bases, with 17 bases separating them. CDR3 in DNA: TGTGCCATCAGTGATACCGGGAACCTCGGAAATGGCTACACCTTC. Protein: CAISDTGNLGNGYTF.

There are a few counts of this clonotype. The V and J genes are TRBV7-9 and TRBJ1-1; no clear D gene. Germline V gives CDR1 SEHNR, CDR2 FQNEAQ (reference sequence). V shed 5 bases and J shed 5 bases, with 15 bases lying between them. The CDR3 is 14 residues long. The CDR3 DNA follows: TGTGCCAGCAGCCTCCTCGGCCGGGGAACTGAAGCTTTCTTT. As protein: CASSLLGRGTEAFF.

This clonotype was picked up many times. The chain has TRBV24-1 and TRBJ2-1; D is uncertain. The CDR3 consists of 13 residues. Germline CDR1 and CDR2: KGHDR and SFDVKD. The V and J ends lost 1 base and 7 bases respectively, with 7 bases between them. In DNA, the CDR3 is TGTGCCACCAGTGATTTCGAGGCTAATGAGCAGTTCTTC. Translated: CATSDFEANEQFF.

This clonotype was detected many times. The chain has TRBV3-1 and TRBJ2-7; D gene ambiguous. V was cut by 1 base and J by 7 bases, with 8 bases left in between. The CDR3 runs to 12 residues. Germline V gene sequence: CDR1 LGHDT, CDR2 YNNKEL (reference sequence). This chain's CDR3 is CASSQGGREQYF. CDR3 sequence (DNA): TGTGCCAGCAGCCAAGGCGGCAGGGAGCAGTACTTC.

This clonotype has at least ten counts. The chain links TRBV7-9 to TRBJ1-1; the D gene is possibly TRBD1 (5 bases). V gave up 5 bases and J gave up 4 bases, with 14 bases separating them. Germline values: CDR1 SEHNR, CDR2 FQNEAQ (reference sequence). The CDR3 is 14 residues long. Written as DNA, the CDR3 is TGTGCCAGCAGCCAGCGGGAGGGGCGCACTGAAGCTTTCTTT. Amino acids: CASSQREGRTEAFF.

This clonotype was detected many times. CDR3: CASSLGQLIQETQYF. For the CDR3, the DNA is TGTGCCAGCAGTTTGGGACAGCTCATCCAAGAGACCCAGTACTTC. The V gene is TRBV12-3 or TRBV12-4, the J gene TRBJ2-5; 7 nucleotides agree with TRBD1. The CDR3 spans 15 residues. The trim removed 3 bases at V and 1 base at J, leaving 5 bases unmatched.

Only a few counts were recorded for this clonotype. The V and J genes are TRBV20-1 and TRBJ1-2; D is uncertain. This CDR3 spans 13 amino acids. V gave up 5 bases and J gave up 2 bases, with 12 bases separating them. Germline values: CDR1 DFQATT, CDR2 SNEGSKA (reference sequence). CDR3 nucleotide sequence: TGCAGTGCTCAACCGCAGGAGAACTATGGCTACACCTTC. Its translation: CSAQPQENYGYTF.

This clonotype was detected a few times. V gene TRBV28 combines with J gene TRBJ1-6, with TRBD1 identical over 10 bases. Germline trimming cut 3 bases from V and 5 bases from J; bases unmatched to any gene: 4. Germline-derived CDR1 and CDR2 are MDHEN and SYDVKM. The CDR3 has 16 residues. In DNA, the CDR3 is TGTGCCAGCAGTTTCCGGGACAGGGGTGATAATTCACCCCTCCACTTT. Amino acid sequence: CASSFRDRGDNSPLHF. Looking up the rest from reference TRBV28 and TRBJ1-6 gives the full variable domain: DVKVTQSSRYLVKRTGEKVFLECVQDMDHENMFWYRQDPGLGLRLIYFSYDVKMKEKGDIPEGYSVSREKKERFSLILESASTNQTSMYLCASSFRDRGDNSPLHFGNGTRLTVT.

The genes are TRBV7-2 and TRBJ2-1; TRBD1 agrees at 10 bases. The germline CDR1 and CDR2 sequences are SGHTA and FQGNSA. Trimming took 7 bases from V and 6 from J; bases not matched to a gene: 6. This CDR3 region has 14 residues. CDR3: CASIKDRGTNEQFF. As DNA, the CDR3 is TGTGCCAGCATCAAGGACAGGGGGACCAATGAGCAGTTCTTC. The full variable domain, completed using reference TRBV7-2 and TRBJ2-1, is GAGVSQSPSNKVTEKGKDVELRCDPISGHTALYWYRQSLGQGLEFLIYFQGNSAPDKSGLPSDRFSAERTGGSVSTLTIQRTQQEDSAVYLCASIKDRGTNEQFFGPGTRLTVL.